One sample yielded the 8 T cell receptor beta chains listed below, sequenced in a study of CD8+ T cells in alopecia areata. Extraction of RNA preceded its reverse transcription into cDNA, which served as the sequencing template. Only in-frame clones appear in the TCRdb table, and some are missing; sequencing was by immunoSEQ multiplex PCR. The sample includes roughly 120,000 clones, around 61% of them seen just once. The sequenced sample was CD4+ T cells sorted from blood. These receptor sequences come from a human donor in good health.

V gene TRBV30 combines with J gene TRBJ1-2; no firm D call. Germline V gene lookup returns CDR1 GTSNPN and CDR2 SVGIG (reference sequence). The CDR3 is made up of 11 amino acids. Trimming removed 0 bases at V and 7 bases at J, with 6 bases between. This CDR3 reads CAWSVNGGYTF. CDR3 DNA sequence: TGTGCCTGGAGTGTAAACGGTGGCTACACCTTC.

Only a few counts were recorded for this clone. The chain has TRBV7-2 and TRBJ1-1; D ambiguous. Germline V CDR1 and CDR2: SGHTA, FQGNSA. V was trimmed by 5 bases and J by 1 base, leaving 8 bases between them. There are 13 residues in the CDR3. Here the CDR3 DNA reads TGTGCCAGCAGCACGTGGTGGAACACTGAAGCTTTCTTT. It translates to CASSTWWNTEAFF.

V gene TRBV4-1 combines with J gene TRBJ2-2, with D possibly TRBD2 on 6 matching bases. Germline CDR1 reads MGHRA; CDR2 reads YSYEKL. Trimming pared 2 bases from V and 4 bases from J, leaving 14 bases between. The CDR3 is 16 amino acids. CDR3 coding DNA: TGCGCCAGCAGCCAATCGCGGAGGGCGGCCACCGGGGAGCTGTTTTTT. Protein product: CASSQSRRAATGELFF.

The genes are TRBV13 and TRBJ2-7; D could derive from TRBD1 or TRBD2 (5 bases each). Trimming stripped 5 bases from V and 5 bases from J, with 10 bases between. Germline CDR1 and CDR2: PRHDT and FYEKMQ (reference sequence). This CDR3 has 12 residues. The CDR3 bases are TGTGCCAGCAGCCTCCGGGGCCACGAGCAGTACTTC. This encodes CASSLRGHEQYF.

The genes are TRBV15 and TRBJ1-1; perhaps TRBD1 as D (6 bases). This CDR3 comprises 13 residues. V dropped 6 bases and J dropped 2 bases, with 10 bases sitting between them. Germline CDR1 is LNHNV and CDR2 is YYDKDF (reference sequence). The CDR3 DNA is TGTGCCACCAGGAGGACAGTCAACACTGAAGCTTTCTTT. This gives the protein CATRRTVNTEAFF.

This chain connects TRBV7-8 to TRBJ1-6; maybe TRBD1 (5 bases). The germline CDR1 and CDR2 sequences are SGHVS and FQNEAQ. The germline V and J ends were trimmed by 7 bases and 13 bases, with 23 bases remaining between them. This CDR3 region has 15 residues. This chain's CDR3 is CASTKGRLREFPLHF. In DNA, the CDR3 is TGTGCCAGCACCAAGGGACGGCTAAGGGAATTTCCCCTCCACTTT. Full variable domain (remainder filled in from reference TRBV7-8 and TRBJ1-6): GAGVSQSPRYKVAKRGQDVALRCDPISGHVSLFWYQQALGQGPEFLTYFQNEAQLDKSGLPSDRFFAERPEGSVSTLKIQRTQQEDSAVYLCASTKGRLREFPLHFGNGTRLTVT.

The chain uses TRBV29-1 and TRBJ2-5; possibly TRBD1 for D (5 bases). The V gene's germline CDR1 is SQVTM and CDR2 ANQGSEA. V lost 5 bases and J lost 5, with 15 bases in between. The CDR3 runs to 13 residues. CDR3 sequence (DNA): TGCAGCGTTTCGCAGGGTTCCCTGGAGACCCAGTACTTC. This gives the protein CSVSQGSLETQYF. Full variable domain (rest looked up from reference TRBV29-1 and TRBJ2-5): SAVISQKPSRDICQRGTSLTIQCQVDSQVTMMFWYRQQPGQSLTLIATANQGSEATYESGFVIDKFPISRPNLTFSTLTVSNMSPEDSSIYLCSVSQGSLETQYFGPGTRLLVL.

The chain has TRBV30 and TRBJ1-4; the D is unclear. CDR1 and CDR2 from the germline V gene are GTSNPN and SVGIG (reference sequence). V dropped 7 bases and J dropped 4 bases, with 16 bases sitting between them. There are 14 residues in the CDR3. This CDR3 is CALTRPLGNEKLFF. CDR3 sequence (DNA): TGTGCCTTGACTCGGCCCCTGGGTAATGAAAAACTGTTTTTT.